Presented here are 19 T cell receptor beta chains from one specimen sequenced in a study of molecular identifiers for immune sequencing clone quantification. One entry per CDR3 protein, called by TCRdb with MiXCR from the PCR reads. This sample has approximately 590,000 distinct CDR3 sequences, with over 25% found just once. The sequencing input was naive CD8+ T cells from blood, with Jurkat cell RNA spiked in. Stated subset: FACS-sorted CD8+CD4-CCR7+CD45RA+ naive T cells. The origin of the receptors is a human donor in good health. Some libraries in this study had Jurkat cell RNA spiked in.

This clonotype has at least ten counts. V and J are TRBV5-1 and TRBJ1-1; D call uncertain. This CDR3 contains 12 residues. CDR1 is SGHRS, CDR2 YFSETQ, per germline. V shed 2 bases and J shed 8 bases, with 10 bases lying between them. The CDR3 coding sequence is TGCGCCAGCAGCTTCCGACCTCCCGAAGCTTTCTTT. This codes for CASSFRPPEAFF. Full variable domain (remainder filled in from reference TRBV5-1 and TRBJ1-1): KAGVTQTPRYLIKTRGQQVTLSCSPISGHRSVSWYQQTPGQGLQFLFEYFSETQRNKGNFPGRFSGRQFSNSRSEMNVSTLELGDSALYLCASSFRPPEAFFGQGTRLTVV.

Here the CDR3 DNA reads TGTGCCAGCAGCCAAGAGACAGGGGGCGTATACTACGAGCAGTACTTC. This sequence encodes CASSQETGGVYYEQYF. The rearrangement uses TRBV4-2 and TRBJ2-7, with 10 bases lining up with TRBD1. Germline CDR1 and CDR2: LGHNA and YNFKEQ. This CDR3 comprises 16 residues. V was clipped by 0 bases and J by 3 bases; unmatched bases: 5.

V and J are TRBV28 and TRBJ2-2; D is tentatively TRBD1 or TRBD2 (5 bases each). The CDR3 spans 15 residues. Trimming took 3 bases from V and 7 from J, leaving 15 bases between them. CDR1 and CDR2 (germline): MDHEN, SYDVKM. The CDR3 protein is CASSFRGATRGELFF. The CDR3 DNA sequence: TGTGCCAGCAGTTTCCGGGGCGCAACTCGCGGGGAGCTGTTTTTT.

The CDR3 reads CAWRWETGELFF. The CDR3 DNA sequence: TGTGCCTGGAGGTGGGAAACCGGGGAGCTGTTTTTT. The chain links TRBV30 to TRBJ2-2; no reliable D call. Germline assignment: CDR1 GTSNPN and CDR2 SVGIG (reference sequence). V lost 3 bases to trimming and J lost 5 bases, with 7 bases between them. This CDR3 contains 12 residues.

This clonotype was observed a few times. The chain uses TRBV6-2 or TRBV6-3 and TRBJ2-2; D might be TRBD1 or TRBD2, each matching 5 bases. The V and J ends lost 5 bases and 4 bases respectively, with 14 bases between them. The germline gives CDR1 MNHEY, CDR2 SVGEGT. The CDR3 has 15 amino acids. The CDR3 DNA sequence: TGTGCCAGCAGTAACCCGGGACCTCTCACCGGGGAGCTGTTTTTT. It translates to CASSNPGPLTGELFF.

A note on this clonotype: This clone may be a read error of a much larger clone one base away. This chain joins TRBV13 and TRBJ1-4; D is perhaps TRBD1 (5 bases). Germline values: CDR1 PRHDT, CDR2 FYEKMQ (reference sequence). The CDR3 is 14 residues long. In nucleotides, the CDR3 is TGTGCCAGCAGCGGGGGTACCGCTAATGAAAAACTGGTTTTT. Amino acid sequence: CASSGGTANEKLVF.

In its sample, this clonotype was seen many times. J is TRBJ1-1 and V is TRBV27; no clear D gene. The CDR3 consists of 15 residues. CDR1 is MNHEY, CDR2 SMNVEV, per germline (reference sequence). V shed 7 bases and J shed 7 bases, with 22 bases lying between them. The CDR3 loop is CASTPYGPGDNEAFF. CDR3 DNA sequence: TGTGCCAGCACCCCATACGGGCCGGGCGATAATGAAGCTTTCTTT.

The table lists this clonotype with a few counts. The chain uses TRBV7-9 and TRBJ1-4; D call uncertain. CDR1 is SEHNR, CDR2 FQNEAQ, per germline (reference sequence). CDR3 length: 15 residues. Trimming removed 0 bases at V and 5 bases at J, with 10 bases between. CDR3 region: CASSLATDYNEKLFF. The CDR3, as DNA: TGTGCCAGCAGCTTAGCAACCGACTACAATGAAAAACTGTTTTTT. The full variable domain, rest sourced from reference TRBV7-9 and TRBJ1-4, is DTGVSQNPRHKITKRGQNVTFRCDPISEHNRLYWYRQTLGQGPEFLTYFQNEAQLEKSRLLSDRFSAERPKGSFSTLEIQRTEQGDSAMYLCASSLATDYNEKLFFGSGTQLSVL.

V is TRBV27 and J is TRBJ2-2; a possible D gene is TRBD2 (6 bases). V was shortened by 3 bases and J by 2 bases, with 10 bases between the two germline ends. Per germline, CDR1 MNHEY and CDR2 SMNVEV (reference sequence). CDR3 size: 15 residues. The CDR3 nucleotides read TGTGCCAGCAGTTTCGGGAGCGCTAACACCGGGGAGCTGTTTTTT. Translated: CASSFGSANTGELFF.

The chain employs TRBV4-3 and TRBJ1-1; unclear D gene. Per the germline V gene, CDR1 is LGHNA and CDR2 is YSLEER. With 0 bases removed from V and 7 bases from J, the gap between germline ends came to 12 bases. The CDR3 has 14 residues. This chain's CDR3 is CASSQDFGRNEAFF. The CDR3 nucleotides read TGCGCCAGCAGCCAAGATTTCGGGAGAAATGAAGCTTTCTTT.

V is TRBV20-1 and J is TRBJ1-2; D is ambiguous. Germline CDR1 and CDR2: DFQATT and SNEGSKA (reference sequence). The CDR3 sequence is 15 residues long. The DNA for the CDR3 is TGCAGCCTAAGGTCTAGGTACCGAGATTACTATGGCTACACCTTC. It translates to CSLRSRYRDYYGYTF.

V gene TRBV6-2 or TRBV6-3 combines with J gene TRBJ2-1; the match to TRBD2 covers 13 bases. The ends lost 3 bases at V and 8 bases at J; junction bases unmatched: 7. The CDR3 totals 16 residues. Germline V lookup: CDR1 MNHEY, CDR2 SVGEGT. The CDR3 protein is CASSYTSGGASDEQFF. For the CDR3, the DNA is TGTGCCAGCAGTTATACTAGCGGGGGGGCGTCGGATGAGCAGTTCTTC.

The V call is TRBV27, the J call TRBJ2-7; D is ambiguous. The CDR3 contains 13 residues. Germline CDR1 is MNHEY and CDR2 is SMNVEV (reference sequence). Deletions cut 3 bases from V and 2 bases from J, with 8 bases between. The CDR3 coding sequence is TGTGCCAGCAGTTTGAACCCCCCCTACGAGCAGTACTTC. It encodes CASSLNPPYEQYF.

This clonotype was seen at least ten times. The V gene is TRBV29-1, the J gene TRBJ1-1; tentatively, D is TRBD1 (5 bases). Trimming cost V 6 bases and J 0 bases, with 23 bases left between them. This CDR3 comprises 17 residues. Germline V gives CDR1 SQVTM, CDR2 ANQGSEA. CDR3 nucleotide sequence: TGCAGCGTGTCGAAGGACACTATCTTCGGGGTGAACACTGAAGCTTTCTTT. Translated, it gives CSVSKDTIFGVNTEAFF.

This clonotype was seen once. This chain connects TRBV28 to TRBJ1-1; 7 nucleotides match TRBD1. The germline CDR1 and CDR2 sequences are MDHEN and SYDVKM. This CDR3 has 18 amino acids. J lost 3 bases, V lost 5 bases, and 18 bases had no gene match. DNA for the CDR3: TGTGCCAGCAGTCTACCCGACAGGGTATATCGGATGGACACTGAAGCTTTCTTT. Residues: CASSLPDRVYRMDTEAFF.

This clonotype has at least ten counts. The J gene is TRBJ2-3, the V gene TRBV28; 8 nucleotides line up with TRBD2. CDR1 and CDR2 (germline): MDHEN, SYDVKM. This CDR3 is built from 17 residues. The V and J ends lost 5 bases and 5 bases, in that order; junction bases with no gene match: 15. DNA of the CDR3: TGTGCCAGCAGTCTCTACCCCAAAGCGGGAGTGGTAGATACGCAGTATTTT. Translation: CASSLYPKAGVVDTQYF.

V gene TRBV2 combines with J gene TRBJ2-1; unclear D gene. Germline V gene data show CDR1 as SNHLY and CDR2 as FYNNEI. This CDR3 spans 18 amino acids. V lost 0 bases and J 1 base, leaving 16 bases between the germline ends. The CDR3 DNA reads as TGTGCCAGCAGTGAAGCGCTTCTAACAGTTAGTTCCTACAATGAGCAGTTCTTC. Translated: CASSEALLTVSSYNEQFF.

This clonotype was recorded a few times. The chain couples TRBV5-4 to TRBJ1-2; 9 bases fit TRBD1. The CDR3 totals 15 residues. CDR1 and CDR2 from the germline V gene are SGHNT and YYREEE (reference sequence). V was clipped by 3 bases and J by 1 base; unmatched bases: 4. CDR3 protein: CASSSGTGLNYGYTF. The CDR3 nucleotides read TGTGCCAGCAGCTCCGGGACAGGGCTTAACTATGGCTACACCTTC.

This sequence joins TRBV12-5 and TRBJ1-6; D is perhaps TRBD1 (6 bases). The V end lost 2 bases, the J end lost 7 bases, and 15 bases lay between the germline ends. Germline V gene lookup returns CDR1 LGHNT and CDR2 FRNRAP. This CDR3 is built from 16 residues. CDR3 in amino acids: CASGLWPQGFNSPLHF. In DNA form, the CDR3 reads TGTGCTAGTGGTTTGTGGCCACAGGGATTCAATTCACCCCTCCACTTT. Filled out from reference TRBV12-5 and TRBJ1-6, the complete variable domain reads DARVTQTPRHKVTEMGQEVTMRCQPILGHNTVFWYRQTMMQGLELLAYFRNRAPLDDSGMPKDRFSAEMPDATLATLKIQPSEPRDSAVYFCASGLWPQGFNSPLHFGNGTRLTVT.